This TCR beta chain is from a study of T cell responses to AZD1222 COVID-19 vaccine. Overall study context: Second-dose groups at about 4 or about 12 weeks were pooled. General observations from the study: Vaccine-related CD4 TCRs covered spike, predominating at 160-218 and 743-854. Mostly white British, mostly female donors; authors suggested clonal diversity may be underestimated.

Per germline, CDR1 SGDLS and CDR2 YYNGEE. V dropped 0 bases and J dropped 5 bases, with 11 bases sitting between them. The CDR3 length is 14 residues. Sequencing was performed with immunoSEQ multiplex PCR; in TCRdb, only in-frame clones are kept and a portion is missing. The sample contains around 120,000 clones, 80% to 90% of which appear only once. This clone was observed a few times. The antigen is not known. The TCR originated in an adult in good health. The chain is built from TRBV9 and TRBJ1-2, with D tentatively TRBD1 (6 bases). The sequences come from peripheral blood, collected on day 0 of AZD1222 vaccination. The DNA for the CDR3 is TGTGCCAGCAGCGTAGATCAGGGGACGTATGGCTACACCTTC. Residues: CASSVDQGTYGYTF.